This TCR beta chain was captured by sequencing in a study of T cells expressing NK-cell markers. Turning to this clonotype: Its cognate antigen is unknown.

Germline CDR1 is DFQATT and CDR2 is SNEGSKA (reference sequence). The CDR3 length is 14 residues. Study-wide points: The CD3+CD56-NKG2C+ fraction of a handful of donors was likewise dominated by these clonotypes. HCMV specificity of expanded NKG2C+ T cell clones remained unclear.

Following a re-call of the 5' RACE reads, TCRdb has one entry per CDR3 protein and lacks DNA. This sample contains 400,000 to 450,000 distinct CDR3 sequences. The rearrangement links TRBV20-1 to TRBJ2-5; without DNA, the TCRdb call of TRBD2 cannot be checked. The source is a woman between 18 and 75 years old in good health. The sample was blood T cells: a sorted CD56 or NKG2C T cell subset, CD4+ or CD8+ T cells, or bulk PBMC T cells (not recorded which). CDR3 sequence: CSFRTSGGVETQFF.